The subject of this entry is one T cell receptor beta chain. The antigen remains undetermined. The data belong to a study of cytomegalovirus exposure and HLA in healthy donors. Findings and limits, study-wide: According to a later analysis, most TCR beta chains associated with CMV appeared HLA-restricted. Immune exposure information comprised only CMV serostatus. For TCR beta chains, V- and J-gene trimming was later linked to a missense DCLRE1C variant. When analyzed later, the rates of TCR association showed variation by HLA locus, with DRB1 the most and HLA-C the fewest.

The PCR employed 60 Vbeta primers together with 13 Jbeta primers. Measured with immunoSEQ multiplex PCR; TCRdb has only the in-frame clones, and not every one. The data show roughly 150,000 clones, 82% seen once. This CDR3 comprises 15 residues. V gave up 0 bases and J gave up 2 bases, with 7 bases separating them. Looked up from germline, CDR1 is ENHRY and CDR2 is SYGVKD. Source material: PBMCs. The chain is built from TRBV10-3 and TRBJ2-2; the D is unclear. The sequence was obtained from a girl aged 5-17 years in good health and CMV-seropositive. CDR3 protein: CAISESSKNTGELFF. CDR3 in DNA: TGTGCCATCAGTGAGTCGAGTAAAAACACCGGGGAGCTGTTTTTT.